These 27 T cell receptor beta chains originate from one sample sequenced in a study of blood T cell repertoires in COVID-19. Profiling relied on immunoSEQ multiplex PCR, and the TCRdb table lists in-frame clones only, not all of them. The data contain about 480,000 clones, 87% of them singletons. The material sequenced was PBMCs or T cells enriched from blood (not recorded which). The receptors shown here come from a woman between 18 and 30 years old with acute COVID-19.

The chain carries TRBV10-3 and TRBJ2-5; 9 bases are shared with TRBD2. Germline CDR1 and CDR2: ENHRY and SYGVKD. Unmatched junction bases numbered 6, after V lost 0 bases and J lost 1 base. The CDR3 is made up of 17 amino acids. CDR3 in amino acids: CAISESYSGGPQETQYF. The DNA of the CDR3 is TGTGCCATCAGTGAGTCGTATAGCGGGGGCCCCCAAGAGACCCAGTACTTC.

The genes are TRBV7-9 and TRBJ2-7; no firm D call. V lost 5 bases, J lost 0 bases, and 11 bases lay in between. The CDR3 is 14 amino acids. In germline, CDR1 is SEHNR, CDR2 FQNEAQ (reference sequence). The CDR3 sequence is CASSPAVTSYEQYF. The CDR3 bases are TGTGCCAGCAGCCCCGCGGTGACCTCCTACGAGCAGTACTTC.

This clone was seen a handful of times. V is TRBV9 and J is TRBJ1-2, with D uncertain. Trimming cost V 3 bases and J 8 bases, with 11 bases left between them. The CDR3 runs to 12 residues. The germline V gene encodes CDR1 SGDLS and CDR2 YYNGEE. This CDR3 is CASSAGLRGYTF. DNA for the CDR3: TGTGCCAGCAGCGCCGGGTTGAGAGGCTACACCTTC.

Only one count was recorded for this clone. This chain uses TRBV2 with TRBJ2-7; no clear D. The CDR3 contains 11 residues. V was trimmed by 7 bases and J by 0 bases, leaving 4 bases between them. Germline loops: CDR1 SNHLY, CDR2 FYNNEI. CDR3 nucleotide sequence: TGTGCCAGCATCTACTCCTACGAGCAGTACTTC. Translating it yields CASIYSYEQYF.

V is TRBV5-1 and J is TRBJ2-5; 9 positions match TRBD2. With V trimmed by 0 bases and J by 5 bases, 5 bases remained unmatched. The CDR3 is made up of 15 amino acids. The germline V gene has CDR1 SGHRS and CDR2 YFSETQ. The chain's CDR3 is CASSLGPSGAETQYF. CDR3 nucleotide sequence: TGCGCCAGCAGCTTGGGTCCTAGCGGGGCGGAGACCCAGTACTTC.

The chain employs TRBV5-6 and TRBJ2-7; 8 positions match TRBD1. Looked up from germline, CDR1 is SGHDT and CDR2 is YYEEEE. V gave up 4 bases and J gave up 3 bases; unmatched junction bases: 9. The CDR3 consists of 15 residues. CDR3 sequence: CASSTRRTGNYEQYF. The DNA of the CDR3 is TGTGCCAGCAGCACCCGCCGGACAGGGAACTACGAGCAGTACTTC.

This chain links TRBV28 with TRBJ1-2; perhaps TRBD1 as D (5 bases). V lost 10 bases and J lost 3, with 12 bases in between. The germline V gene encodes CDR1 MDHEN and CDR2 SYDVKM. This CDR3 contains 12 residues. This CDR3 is CATTVGDYGYTF. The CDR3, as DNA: TGTGCCACCACGGTAGGGGACTATGGCTACACCTTC.

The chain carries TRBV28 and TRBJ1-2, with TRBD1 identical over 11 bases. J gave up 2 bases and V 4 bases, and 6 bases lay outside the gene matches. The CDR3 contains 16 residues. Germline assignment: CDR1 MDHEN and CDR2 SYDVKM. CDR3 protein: CASSSSRTGGNYGYTF. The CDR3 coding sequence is TGTGCCAGCAGTTCCTCCAGGACAGGGGGCAACTATGGCTACACCTTC.

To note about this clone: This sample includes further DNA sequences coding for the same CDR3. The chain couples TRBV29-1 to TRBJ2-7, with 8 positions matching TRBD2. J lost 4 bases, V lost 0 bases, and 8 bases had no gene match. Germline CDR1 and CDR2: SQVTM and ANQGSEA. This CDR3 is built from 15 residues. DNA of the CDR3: TGCAGCGTTGAAGATCTCGCGGGAGGTTTTTACGAGCAGTACTTC. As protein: CSVEDLAGGFYEQYF.

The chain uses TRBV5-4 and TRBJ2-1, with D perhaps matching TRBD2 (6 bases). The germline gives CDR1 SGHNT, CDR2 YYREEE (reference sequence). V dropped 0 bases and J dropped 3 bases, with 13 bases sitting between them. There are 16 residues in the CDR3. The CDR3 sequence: CASSLDFSGFYNEQFF. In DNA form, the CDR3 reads TGTGCCAGCAGCTTGGACTTTAGCGGCTTCTACAATGAGCAGTTCTTC.

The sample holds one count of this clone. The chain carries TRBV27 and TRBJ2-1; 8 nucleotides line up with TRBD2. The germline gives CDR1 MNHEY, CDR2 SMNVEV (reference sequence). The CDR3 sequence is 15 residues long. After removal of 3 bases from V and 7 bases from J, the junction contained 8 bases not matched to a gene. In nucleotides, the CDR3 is TGTGCCAGCAGTTTGGGGCGGGAGGAATGGAATGAGCAGTTCTTC. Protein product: CASSLGREEWNEQFF.

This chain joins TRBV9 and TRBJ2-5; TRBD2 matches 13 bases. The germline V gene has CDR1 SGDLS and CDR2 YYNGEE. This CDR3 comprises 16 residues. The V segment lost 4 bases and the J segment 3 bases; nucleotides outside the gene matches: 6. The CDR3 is CASSFRTSGSKETQYF. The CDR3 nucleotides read TGTGCCAGCAGCTTCCGGACTAGCGGGAGTAAAGAGACCCAGTACTTC.

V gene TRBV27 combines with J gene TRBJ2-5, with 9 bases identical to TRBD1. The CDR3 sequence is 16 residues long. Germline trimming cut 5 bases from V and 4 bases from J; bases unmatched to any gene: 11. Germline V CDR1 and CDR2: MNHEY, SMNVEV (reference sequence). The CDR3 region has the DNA TGTGCCAGCAGTATGCTGACAGGGGGTAAGGGAGAGACCCAGTACTTC. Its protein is CASSMLTGGKGETQYF.

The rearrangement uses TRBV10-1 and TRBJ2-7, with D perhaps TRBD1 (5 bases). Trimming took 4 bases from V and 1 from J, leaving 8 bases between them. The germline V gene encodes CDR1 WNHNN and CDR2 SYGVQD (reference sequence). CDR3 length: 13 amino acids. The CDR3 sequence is CASSAQVSYEQYF. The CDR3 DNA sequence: TGCGCCAGCAGTGCACAGGTATCCTACGAGCAGTACTTC.

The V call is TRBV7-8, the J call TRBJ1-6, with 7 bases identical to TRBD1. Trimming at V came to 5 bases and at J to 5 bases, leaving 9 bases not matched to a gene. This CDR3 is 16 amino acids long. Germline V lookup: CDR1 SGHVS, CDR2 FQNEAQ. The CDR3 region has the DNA TGTGCCAGCAGCAAAGGGCGAGGGACAGATAATTCACCCCTCCACTTT. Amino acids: CASSKGRGTDNSPLHF.

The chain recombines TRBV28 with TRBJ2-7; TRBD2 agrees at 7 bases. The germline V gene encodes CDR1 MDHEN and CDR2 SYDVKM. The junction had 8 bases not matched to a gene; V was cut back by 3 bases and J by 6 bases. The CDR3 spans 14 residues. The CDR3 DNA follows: TGTGCCAGCAGTTTTCTAGCGGAGCCAGGCGAGCAGTACTTC. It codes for CASSFLAEPGEQYF.

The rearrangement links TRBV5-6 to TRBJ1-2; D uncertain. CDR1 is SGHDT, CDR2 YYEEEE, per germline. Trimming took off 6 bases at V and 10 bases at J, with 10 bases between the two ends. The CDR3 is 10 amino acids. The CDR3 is CASMGSDYTF. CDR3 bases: TGTGCCAGCATGGGGAGCGACTACACCTTC.

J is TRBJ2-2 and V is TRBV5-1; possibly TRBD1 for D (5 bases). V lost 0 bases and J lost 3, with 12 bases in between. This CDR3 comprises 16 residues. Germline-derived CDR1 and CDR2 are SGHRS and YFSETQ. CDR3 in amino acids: CASSLEQGADTGELFF. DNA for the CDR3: TGCGCCAGCAGCTTGGAGCAGGGCGCGGACACCGGGGAGCTGTTTTTT.

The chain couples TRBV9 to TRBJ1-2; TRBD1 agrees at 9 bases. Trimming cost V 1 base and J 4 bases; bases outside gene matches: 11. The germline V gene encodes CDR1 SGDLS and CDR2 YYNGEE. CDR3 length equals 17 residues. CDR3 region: CASSVHTPGQGTYGYTF. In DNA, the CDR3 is TGTGCCAGCAGCGTACACACCCCGGGACAGGGAACCTATGGCTACACCTTC.

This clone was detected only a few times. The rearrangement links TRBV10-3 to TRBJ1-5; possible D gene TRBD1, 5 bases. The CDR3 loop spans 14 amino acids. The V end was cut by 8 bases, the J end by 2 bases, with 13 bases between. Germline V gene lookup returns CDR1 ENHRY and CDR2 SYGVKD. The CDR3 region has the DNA TGTGCCATCGGTCGAGGGGAGGGCAATCAGCCCCAGCATTTT. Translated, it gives CAIGRGEGNQPQHF.

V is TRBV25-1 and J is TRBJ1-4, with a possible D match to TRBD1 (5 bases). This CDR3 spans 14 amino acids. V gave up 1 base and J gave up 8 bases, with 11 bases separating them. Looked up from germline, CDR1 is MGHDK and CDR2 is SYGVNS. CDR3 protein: CASSESRVSEKLFF. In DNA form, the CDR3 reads TGTGCCAGCAGTGAATCCAGGGTATCCGAAAAACTGTTTTTT.

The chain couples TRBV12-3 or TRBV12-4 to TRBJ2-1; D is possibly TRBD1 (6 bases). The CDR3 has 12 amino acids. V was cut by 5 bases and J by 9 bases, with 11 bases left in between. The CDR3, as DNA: TGTGCCAGCAGTCTCACAGGGATTGAGCAGTTCTTC. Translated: CASSLTGIEQFF.

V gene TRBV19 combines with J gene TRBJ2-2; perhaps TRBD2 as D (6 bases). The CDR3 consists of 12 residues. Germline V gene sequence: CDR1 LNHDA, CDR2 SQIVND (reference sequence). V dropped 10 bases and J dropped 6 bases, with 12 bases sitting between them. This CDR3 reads CATSWEAGELFF. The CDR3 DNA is TGTGCCACCTCCTGGGAGGCCGGGGAGCTGTTTTTT.

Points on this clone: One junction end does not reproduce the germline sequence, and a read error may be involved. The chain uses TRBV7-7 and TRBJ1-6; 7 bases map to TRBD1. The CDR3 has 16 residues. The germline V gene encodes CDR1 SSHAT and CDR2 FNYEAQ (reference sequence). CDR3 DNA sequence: TGTGCTAGCAGCTTAGAGGGGGCCTCCTATAATTCACCCCTCCACTTT. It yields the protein CASSLEGASYNSPLHF.

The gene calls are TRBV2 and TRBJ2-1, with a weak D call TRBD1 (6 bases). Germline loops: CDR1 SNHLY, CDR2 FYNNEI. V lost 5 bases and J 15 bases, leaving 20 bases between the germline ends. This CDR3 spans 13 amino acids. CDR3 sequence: CASSFKYRVSVFF. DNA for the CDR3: TGTGCCAGCAGTTTTAAATACAGGGTTTCGGTGTTCTTC. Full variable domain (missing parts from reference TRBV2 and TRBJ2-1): EPEVTQTPSHQVTQMGQEVILRCVPISNHLYFYWYRQILGQKVEFLVSFYNNEISEKSEIFDDQFSVERPDGSNFTLKIRSTKLEDSAMYFCASSFKYRVSVFFGPGTRLTVL.

CDR3 in DNA: TGTGCCAGCAGCTCGGGACTAGCCTACAATGAGCAGTTCTTC. As protein: CASSSGLAYNEQFF. The V and J genes are TRBV7-9 and TRBJ2-1, with 8 positions matching TRBD2. Per germline, CDR1 SEHNR and CDR2 FQNEAQ (reference sequence). The CDR3 covers 14 residues. The V and J ends lost 4 bases and 2 bases, in that order; junction bases with no gene match: 1.

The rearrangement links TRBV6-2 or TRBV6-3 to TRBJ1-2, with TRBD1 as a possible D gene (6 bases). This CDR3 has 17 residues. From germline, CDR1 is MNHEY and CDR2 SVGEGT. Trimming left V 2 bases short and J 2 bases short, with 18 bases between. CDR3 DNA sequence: TGTGCCAGCAGTTACCCGAGAGTGGGACATTGGAACTATGGCTACACCTTC. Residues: CASSYPRVGHWNYGYTF.